These 9 T cell receptor beta chains came from one sample sequenced in a study of pediatric ulcerative colitis (dated by TCRdb to the late 2010s). During colonoscopy, one to two pinch biopsies were obtained from the rectum for research. The library came from the immunoSEQ multiplex PCR assay. The table comes from immuneACCESS by way of TCRdb, which keeps in-frame sequences with V and J called. Part of the clones is missing from these tables; in studies checked, under half for an unresolved V gene and the rest for unknown reasons. This sample is represented by approximately 40,000 clones; around 73% of them were singletons. The biggest ten clones account for 0.74% of the sample. What was sequenced was gut tissue. The source is a boy younger than 18 with moderate ulcerative colitis.

CDR3 residues: CAWGGDRAAQPQHF. The CDR3 region has the DNA TGTGCCTGGGGGGGGGACAGGGCGGCTCAGCCCCAGCATTTT. The rearrangement joins TRBV30 to TRBJ1-5; TRBD1 agrees at 9 bases. The trim removed 5 bases at V and 6 bases at J, leaving 8 bases unmatched. From germline, CDR1 is GTSNPN and CDR2 SVGIG (reference sequence). The CDR3 is 14 amino acids.

The chain carries TRBV10-3 and TRBJ2-1, with TRBD2 identical over 11 bases. With 4 bases clipped from V and 4 bases from J, the junction kept 3 bases outside the gene matches. This CDR3 has 15 residues. The germline V gene has CDR1 ENHRY and CDR2 SYGVKD. This CDR3 reads CAISGSSGGYNEQFF. In nucleotides, the CDR3 is TGTGCCATCAGTGGGTCTAGCGGGGGGTACAATGAGCAGTTCTTC.

The chain uses TRBV5-1 and TRBJ1-6; D unclear. Germline V gives CDR1 SGHRS, CDR2 YFSETQ. The V gene lost 4 bases and the J gene lost 2 bases, with 10 bases spanning the gap. This CDR3 is built from 15 residues. CDR3 bases: TGCGCCAGCAGCCCCACGGGTACCTATAATTCACCCCTCCACTTT. It encodes CASSPTGTYNSPLHF.

CDR3 DNA: TGTGCCAGCAAACCGACAGCAGATAGCAATCAGCCCCAGCATTTT. This translates into CASKPTADSNQPQHF. The chain employs TRBV6-4 and TRBJ1-5; possible D gene TRBD1, 5 bases. V shed 7 bases and J shed 0 bases, with 13 bases lying between them. This CDR3 comprises 15 residues. CDR1 MRHNA and CDR2 SNTAGT come from the germline V gene.

By share, this clone counts as medium-sized. The genes are TRBV7-3 and TRBJ2-3; 9 positions agree with TRBD2. CDR3 length: 18 amino acids. The germline CDR1 and CDR2 sequences are SGHTA and FQGTGA. V shed 4 bases, J shed 3 bases, and the junction held 14 bases outside the gene matches. CDR3 amino acids: CASSSEPSSGGITDTQYF. The CDR3 DNA follows: TGTGCCAGCAGCTCGGAGCCTTCAAGCGGGGGGATAACAGATACGCAGTATTTT.

This clone has more than one count but fewer than ten. Other DNA sequences in the sample encode the same CDR3. J is TRBJ1-2 and V is TRBV29-1, with unresolved D. Germline V gives CDR1 SQVTM, CDR2 ANQGSEA. The V end lost 1 base, the J end lost 5 bases, and 11 bases lay between the germline ends. The CDR3 spans 13 residues. The CDR3 region has the DNA TGCAGCGTTGAAGGTGGCCAACTTTATGGCTACACCTTC. Its protein is CSVEGGQLYGYTF.

This clone was counted only a few times. CDR3 nucleotide sequence: TGTGCCAGCAGCTTAGCTGTTTCGCACAGGGGAGTAACTAATGAAAAACTGTTTTTT. This encodes CASSLAVSHRGVTNEKLFF. The chain carries TRBV7-9 and TRBJ1-4; 7 positions match TRBD1. Germline CDR1 is SEHNR and CDR2 is FQNEAQ (reference sequence). The V segment lost 0 bases and the J segment 1 base; nucleotides outside the gene matches: 11. This CDR3 contains 19 residues.

This clone has just a few counts. The V gene is TRBV7-8, the J gene TRBJ1-5; D is unresolved. The CDR3 sequence is 16 residues long. With 6 bases removed from V and 6 bases from J, the gap between germline ends came to 21 bases. CDR1 is SGHVS, CDR2 FQNEAQ, per germline. The CDR3: CASSPTRRIVLQPQHF. CDR3 coding DNA: TGTGCCAGCAGTCCGACCCGCAGGATCGTCCTTCAGCCCCAGCATTTT.

The count of this clone is one. CDR3 nucleotides: TGTGCCAGCAGCGGGACTAGCCCTTCCAATGAGCAGTTCTTC. It codes for CASSGTSPSNEQFF. The chain joins TRBV9 to TRBJ2-1; 8 bases map to TRBD2. The CDR3 extends over 14 amino acids. The germline V gene encodes CDR1 SGDLS and CDR2 YYNGEE. V lost 3 bases, J lost 6 bases, and 5 bases stayed unmatched.